This T cell receptor beta chain was sequenced for a study of T cell repertoires in cytomegalovirus infection. Study-level information: Public TCR beta signature analysis indicated the presence of both CMV infection and matching HLA type. Study-level findings and limits: Carriers of CMV and the relevant HLA type were discriminated by public TCR beta frequency. HLA-C-restricted TCR beta clonotypes specific for CMV led the ex vivo response.

TCRdb re-derived calls from the reads in MiXCR, one entry per CDR3 protein. The sample contains around 240,000 distinct CDR3 sequences, roughly 20% of which appear only once. This clonotype was seen only a few times. Its target is unknown. Trimming removed 0 bases from V and 1 base from J; junction bases left unmatched: 16. Germline V gene data show CDR1 as KGHDR and CDR2 as SFDVKD. There are 21 residues in the CDR3. This TCR derives from a human donor in good health (CMV status not recorded). Some clones in this sample may be carry-over from other donors' samples. V is TRBV24-1 and J is TRBJ2-1; 8 nucleotides line up with TRBD1. Sequencing was carried out using CD8+ T cells from PBMCs. The CDR3 spells CATSDLPWTGSGSGSYNEQFF. CDR3 nucleotide sequence: TGTGCCACCAGTGATTTGCCTTGGACAGGGTCTGGGTCAGGTTCCTACAATGAGCAGTTCTTC.